This record covers a single T cell receptor beta chain. This sample was taken from a study of blood T cell repertoires in COVID-19. Sequenced by immunoSEQ multiplex PCR; TCRdb stores in-frame clones only, minus some. The profile shows 35,000 to 45,000 clones, over 85% of them singletons. Source material: peripheral blood. This TCR was recovered from a man aged 50 to 59 with COVID-19, enrolled during active disease.

The CDR3 bases are TGTGCCAGCAGCTTCAGGGGCAGGCTTACAACTAATGAAAAACTGTTTTTT. It codes for CASSFRGRLTTNEKLFF. This chain uses TRBV7-6 with TRBJ1-4, with D maybe TRBD1 (6 bases). Germline loops: CDR1 SGHVS, CDR2 FNYEAQ. The CDR3 is 17 residues long. Trimming stripped 3 bases from V and 0 bases from J, with 14 bases between.